The TCR beta chain under discussion was sequenced for a study of T cells in Graves' hyperthyroidism and ophthalmopathy. This clonotype was seen at least ten times. What it binds is unknown. Patients aged 18 to 65 had newly diagnosed hyperthyroidism lasting under 2 months. The CDR3 regions of TCR beta were amplified from RNA transcripts. When the TCR CDR3 underwent first-round RT-PCR, the HTBI primer set was used. From the multiplex PCR reads, TCRdb called clonotypes with MiXCR, one entry per CDR3 protein. The repertoire holds some 500,000 distinct CDR3 sequences, with around an eighth as singletons. Between the trimmed V and J ends, which lost 3 bases and 6 bases, there was a span of 14 bases. Germline CDR1 is MNHEY and CDR2 is SMNVEV (reference sequence). This CDR3 has 14 residues. Study outcomes and limitations: Ophthalmopathy stood apart from stable hyperthyroidism in a 13 V-J model.

The chain employs TRBV27 and TRBJ1-2; maybe TRBD1 (6 bases). Sequences were obtained from blood. The receptor comes from a young woman with Graves' hyperthyroidism. The CDR3 bases are TGTGCCAGCAGTTTCTCCAGGGGCGGGGATGGCTACACCTTC. Translating gives CASSFSRGGDGYTF.